Described below is a single T cell receptor (beta chain) sequence and its context. Its antigen is unidentified. This record comes from a study of T cells expressing NK-cell markers. Study-level points and caveats: NKG2C+ dominant clonotypes from over five donors made up roughly 1.0-7.5% of CD8+ T cells. There were a handful of donors in whom these clonotypes also led the CD3+CD56-NKG2C+ fraction.

5'RACE template switching with UMIs generated TCR beta cDNA. TCRdb re-analyzed the 5' RACE reads; it lists each CDR3 protein once, without DNA. Seen in this sample are 150,000 to 180,000 distinct CDR3 sequences; the ten most common clones hold 30% to 45%. The receptor comes from a woman aged 45-59 years in good health. Sample: blood T cells: a sorted CD56 or NKG2C T cell subset, CD4+ or CD8+ T cells, or bulk PBMC T cells (not recorded which).

The CDR3 protein is CSASGGDRVTIQYF. The V and J genes are TRBV29-1 and TRBJ2-4; TCRdb selects TRBD1, and the lack of DNA leaves this call unchecked. Germline V lookup: CDR1 SQVTM, CDR2 ANQGSEA. This CDR3 is built from 14 residues. Complete variable domain (other parts from reference TRBV29-1 and TRBJ2-4): SAVISQKPSRDICQRGTSLTIQCQVDSQVTMMFWYRQQPGQSLTLIATANQGSEATYESGFVIDKFPISRPNLTFSTLTVSNMSPEDSSIYLCSASGGDRVTIQYFGAGTRLSVL.